This TCR beta chain is from a study of T cell repertoires in cytomegalovirus infection. Whole-study context: Public TCR beta signatures marked donors with CMV infection and the matching HLA.

V was cut by 1 base and J by 3 bases, with 10 bases left in between. Germline assignment: CDR1 SGHTA and CDR2 FQGNSA. This CDR3 comprises 14 residues. TCRdb redid the calling of the reads with MiXCR, one entry per CDR3 protein. The data contain fewer than 200,000 distinct CDR3 sequences, more than 9% of them singletons. General study findings and limits: What dominated the ex vivo response were HLA-C-restricted CMV-specific TCR beta clonotypes.

This clonotype was counted at least ten times. Its antigen is undetermined. The chain carries TRBV7-2 and TRBJ2-7; possibly TRBD1 or TRBD2 for D (5 bases each). The clonotype was recovered from a human donor in good health (CMV status not recorded). Some clones in this sample may be carry-over from other donors' samples. The sequencing input was PBMCs. In DNA form, the CDR3 reads TGTGCCAGCAGCTTAGGCTCGGGGCTCTACGAGCAGTACTTC. It is translated as CASSLGSGLYEQYF.